These 18 T cell receptor beta chains came from one sample sequenced in a study of blood T cells in healthy people across ages. A sample-barcoded 5' primer and a J-beta primer mix were used in a second PCR of about 7 to 12 cycles. TCRdb reprocessed the 5' RACE reads via MiXCR and lists one record per CDR3 protein. The table lists around 800,000 distinct CDR3 sequences, under 45% of them singletons. Specimen: blood. Every receptor here comes from a man aged 55 to 70 in good health.

V is TRBV6-5 and J is TRBJ2-7; D is perhaps TRBD1 (6 bases). The length of the CDR3 is 17 residues. Germline V CDR1 and CDR2: MNHEY, SVGAGI. The germline V and J ends were trimmed by 6 bases and 2 bases, with 23 bases remaining between them. CDR3: CASRVAGRAGETYEQYF. As DNA, the CDR3 is TGTGCCAGCAGGGTGGCGGGTCGGGCAGGGGAAACCTACGAGCAGTACTTC.

The genes are TRBV12-3 or TRBV12-4 and TRBJ2-7; 11 bases line up with TRBD1. This CDR3 has 16 amino acids. V lost 3 bases, J lost 0 bases, and 4 bases stayed unmatched. The CDR3 loop is CASSFRTGGLSYEQYF. DNA of the CDR3: TGTGCCAGCAGTTTTAGGACAGGGGGCCTCTCCTACGAGCAGTACTTC.

This clonotype was counted only a few times. The chain carries TRBV7-2 and TRBJ2-6; D is unclear. This CDR3 is 19 amino acids long. Germline V gene data show CDR1 as SGHTA and CDR2 as FQGNSA. V dropped 3 bases and J dropped 0 bases, with 18 bases sitting between them. CDR3 DNA sequence: TGTGCCAGCAGCTTTTTTTCCACACAATTCCCCTCTGGGGCCAACGTCCTGACTTTC. Its protein is CASSFFSTQFPSGANVLTF.

This clonotype was seen a few times. V usage is TRBV6-5 and J usage is TRBJ2-7; D possibly uses TRBD1 or TRBD2 (6 bases each). The germline V gene encodes CDR1 MNHEY and CDR2 SVGAGI. The V end lost 6 bases, the J end lost 3 bases, and 18 bases lay between the germline ends. This CDR3 region has 15 residues. CDR3 coding DNA: TGTGCCAGCAGCCCCGCTCCGGGGGCCCACTACGAGCAGTACTTC. This translates into CASSPAPGAHYEQYF.

The gene calls are TRBV7-9 and TRBJ1-2, with D possibly being TRBD1 (5 bases). The V end lost 5 bases, the J end lost 4 bases, and 29 bases lay between the germline ends. In germline, CDR1 is SEHNR, CDR2 FQNEAQ (reference sequence). CDR3 length: 19 residues. The chain's CDR3 is CASSVRTRGSIPSSYGYTF. CDR3 DNA: TGTGCCAGCAGCGTACGAACCCGGGGCAGTATTCCTTCATCCTATGGCTACACCTTC.

A few counts support this clonotype. The rearrangement joins TRBV4-1 to TRBJ2-1; TRBD1 aligns across 11 bases. The J segment lost 8 bases and the V segment lost 1 base, leaving 7 bases of the junction unmatched. This CDR3 contains 16 residues. The V gene's germline CDR1 is MGHRA and CDR2 YSYEKL. In DNA form, the CDR3 reads TGCGCCAGCAGCCAAGGGGACAGGGGGAATGAGGATGAGCAGTTCTTC. It translates to CASSQGDRGNEDEQFF.

This clonotype was recorded a few times. The chain combines TRBV21-1 with TRBJ1-5. TRBV21-1 is designated a pseudogene. CDR3 length: 17 amino acids. CDR3 residues: CASSPLVAAYSNQPQHF. In nucleotides, the CDR3 is TGTGCCAGCAGCCCCTTGGTGGCAGCTTATAGCAATCAGCCCCAGCATTTT.

The chain is built from TRBV18 and TRBJ2-5; 10 bases line up with TRBD2. The CDR3 sequence is 15 residues long. V trimming: 4 bases; J trimming: 5 bases; junction bases outside the gene matches: 7. Germline CDR1 is KGHSH and CDR2 is LQKENI. The CDR3, as DNA: TGTGCCAGCTCACAGGGACTAGCGAGGACGGAGACCCAGTACTTC. Its protein product is CASSQGLARTETQYF. Together with reference TRBV18 and TRBJ2-5, the CDR3 gives the full variable domain: NAGVMQNPRHLVRRRGQEARLRCSPMKGHSHVYWYRQLPEEGLKFMVYLQKENIIDESGMPKERFSAEFPKEGPSILRIQQVVRGDSAAYFCASSQGLARTETQYFGPGTRLLVL.

This clonotype was seen a handful of times. This chain connects TRBV7-2 to TRBJ2-3; weak D call: TRBD2 (5 bases). The CDR3 is made up of 16 amino acids. Germline CDR1 is SGHTA and CDR2 is FQGNSA. Trimming left V 3 bases short and J 0 bases short, with 13 bases between. The DNA for the CDR3 is TGTGCCAGCAGCTTCGGAGGCCTTACGAGCACAGATACGCAGTATTTT. This encodes CASSFGGLTSTDTQYF.

This clonotype has a single count. This CDR3 reads CASSSIRTSGGTVYEQYF. The CDR3 nucleotides read TGTGCCAGCAGTTCCATACGCACTAGCGGGGGGACCGTCTACGAGCAGTACTTC. The chain carries TRBV6-2 or TRBV6-3 and TRBJ2-7, with 12 bases lining up with TRBD2. In germline, CDR1 is MNHEY, CDR2 SVGEGT. Unmatched junction bases numbered 13, after V lost 4 bases and J lost 3 bases. There are 18 residues in the CDR3.

This chain links TRBV6-5 with TRBJ2-1; tentatively, D is TRBD1 (5 bases). This CDR3 is built from 17 residues. Germline-derived CDR1 and CDR2 are MNHEY and SVGAGI. V lost 0 bases and J 2 bases, leaving 14 bases between the germline ends. In DNA, the CDR3 is TGTGCCAGCAGTTACTCGACTGCAGGGCTAGCCTACAATGAGCAGTTCTTC. It translates to CASSYSTAGLAYNEQFF.

J is TRBJ2-2 and V is TRBV7-9, with TRBD1 identical over 10 bases. Germline V gene data show CDR1 as SEHNR and CDR2 as FQNEAQ (reference sequence). This CDR3 is built from 17 residues. The junction had 13 bases not matched to a gene; V was cut back by 6 bases and J by 6 bases. DNA of the CDR3: TGTGCCAGCAGTTTTCCCGGGACAGGGGCGGGTTCCGGGGAGCTGTTTTTT. Amino acid sequence: CASSFPGTGAGSGELFF.

The chain carries TRBV6-2 or TRBV6-3 and TRBJ1-2; D remains unclear. The germline V and J ends were trimmed by 5 bases and 3 bases, with 10 bases remaining between them. Per the germline V gene, CDR1 is MNHEY and CDR2 is SVGEGT. There are 13 residues in the CDR3. The DNA of the CDR3 is TGTGCCAGCAGTCGCGAGGGTGACTATGGCTACACCTTC. It is translated as CASSREGDYGYTF.

This sequence joins TRBV7-2 and TRBJ2-1; the match to TRBD2 covers 15 bases. This CDR3 has 19 residues. Losses at the gene ends were 5 bases for V and 10 bases for J; bases not matched to a gene: 18. The germline V gene encodes CDR1 SGHTA and CDR2 FQGNSA. The CDR3: CASSHQGLAGGFSLWEQFF. In nucleotides, the CDR3 is TGTGCCAGCAGCCACCAGGGACTAGCGGGGGGCTTTTCGTTGTGGGAGCAGTTCTTC.

The rearrangement uses TRBV6-5 and TRBJ2-1; D may be TRBD2 (5 bases). The germline V gene has CDR1 MNHEY and CDR2 SVGAGI. This CDR3 is built from 19 residues. Deletions cut 2 bases from V and 2 bases from J, with 22 bases between. CDR3 DNA sequence: TGTGCCAGCAGTTACCCGAGCAGAAGTTTAGCGAATACCTACAATGAGCAGTTCTTC. It codes for CASSYPSRSLANTYNEQFF.

The rearrangement uses TRBV30 and TRBJ1-1; perhaps TRBD1 as D (5 bases). Trimming took off 4 bases at V and 3 bases at J, with 15 bases between the two ends. Per germline, CDR1 GTSNPN and CDR2 SVGIG (reference sequence). CDR3 size: 14 residues. The CDR3 protein is CAWNKIGGDTEAFF. Here the CDR3 DNA reads TGTGCCTGGAACAAAATCGGAGGGGACACTGAAGCTTTCTTT.

This clonotype was seen only a few times. The genes are TRBV7-9 and TRBJ2-1; TRBD2 matches at 13 bases. Germline V lookup: CDR1 SEHNR, CDR2 FQNEAQ (reference sequence). Trimming removed 5 bases from V and 7 bases from J; junction bases left unmatched: 8. The CDR3 is made up of 16 amino acids. The CDR3 loop reads CASSPGTSGGENEQFF. In nucleotides, the CDR3 is TGTGCCAGCAGCCCCGGTACTAGCGGGGGGGAAAATGAGCAGTTCTTC. The variable domain in full, with the rest retrieved from reference TRBV7-9 and TRBJ2-1, is DTGVSQNPRHKITKRGQNVTFRCDPISEHNRLYWYRQTLGQGPEFLTYFQNEAQLEKSRLLSDRFSAERPKGSFSTLEIQRTEQGDSAMYLCASSPGTSGGENEQFFGPGTRLTVL.

V usage is TRBV7-9 and J usage is TRBJ2-7, with 9 bases lining up with TRBD1. The CDR3 loop spans 13 amino acids. From germline, CDR1 is SEHNR and CDR2 FQNEAQ (reference sequence). With 5 bases clipped from V and 6 bases from J, the junction kept 5 bases outside the gene matches. The CDR3 DNA is TGTGCCAGCAGCCCGAGACAGGGGGTCGAGCAGTACTTC. Its protein product is CASSPRQGVEQYF.